A selection of T cell receptor beta chains follows, all from one sample in a study of T cell changes during pregnancy in multiple sclerosis. Libraries were prepared by immunoSEQ multiplex PCR; TCRdb keeps only in-frame clonotypes and omits some of them. Among almost 95,000 clones listed, under 95% were seen once. The material sequenced was peripheral blood, taken in the first trimester of pregnancy. The receptors were sampled from a female donor with multiple sclerosis, enrolled in a pregnancy study. Each CDR3 is given with its conserved first and last residue. The D gene is left open where the match is weak.

CDR3 DNA	CDR3 protein	V gene	J gene	D gene
TGTGCCAGCAGCGACAGGGGCCTGAACACTGAAGCTTTCTTT	CASSDRGLNTEAFF	TRBV6-5	TRBJ1-1	TRBD1
TGTGCCAGTAGTATATTAACAGTCAACAATCAGCCCCAGCATTTT	CASSILTVNNQPQHF	TRBV19	TRBJ1-5	.
TGTGCCAGCAGCTTGCTGCAAGCAGGGGCTGGAGAAAAACTGTTTTTT	CASSLLQAGAGEKLFF	TRBV5-4	TRBJ1-4	.
TGTGCCGGTCAAGGGGTTCATAGCAATCAGCCCCAGCATTTT	CAGQGVHSNQPQHF	TRBV6-5	TRBJ1-5	.
TGTGCCAGTAGTATAGATCATACAGGGATGTATGGCAATCAGCCCCAGCATTTT	CASSIDHTGMYGNQPQHF	TRBV19	TRBJ1-5	.
TGTGCCAGCAGCCGGGGGACAGGGCCGGATGGCTACACCTTC	CASSRGTGPDGYTF	TRBV7-8	TRBJ1-2	TRBD1
TGTGCCAGCAGTCCAACCGGCAGGGGGCAAAACACCATATATTTT	CASSPTGRGQNTIYF	TRBV6-1	TRBJ1-3	TRBD1
TGTGCCAGCAGCTCCCAGGGGGGCCCCTCCTACGAGCAGTACTTC	CASSSQGGPSYEQYF	TRBV5-4	TRBJ2-7	.
TGTGCCAGCAGCCAGGCGGACAGGGTCAATGGAGAGCAGTACTTC	CASSQADRVNGEQYF	TRBV4-2	TRBJ2-7	TRBD1
TGTGCCAGTAGTAGTTGGCAGGGAGGGAACGTTGGCAGCAATCAGCCCCAGCATTTT	CASSSWQGGNVGSNQPQHF	TRBV19	TRBJ1-5	.
TGTGCCAGCAGTGAACTCTTGACAGGGGGACCTCCCGAGCAGTACTTC	CASSELLTGGPPEQYF	TRBV6-1	TRBJ2-7	TRBD1
TGTGCCAGCAGCCACGCACAGACCTCGAACACTGAAGCTTTCTTT	CASSHAQTSNTEAFF	TRBV4-2	TRBJ1-1	.
TGTGCCAGCAGCTTTATGGGACAGAGCTACGAGCAGTACTTC	CASSFMGQSYEQYF	TRBV7-2	TRBJ2-7	TRBD1